Given below is one T cell receptor (beta chain) in context. Generated by immunoSEQ multiplex PCR, the TCRdb table keeps only in-frame clones and is missing some. The sample consists of about 84,000 clones, 89% of them appearing once. The data stem from a study of OX40 agonist ivuxolimab in advanced cancers. Deletions cut 3 bases from V and 4 bases from J, with 9 bases between. From germline, CDR1 is KGHSH and CDR2 LQKENI. This CDR3 is built from 13 residues. This TCR derives from an adult with an advanced solid tumor such as melanoma, head and neck, liver or kidney cancer. This sequence joins TRBV18 and TRBJ1-2; D is undetermined. The specimen comprised CD4+ or CD8+ T cells sorted from blood, sampled in a trial of the OX40 agonist ivuxolimab. The CDR3, as DNA: TGTGCCAGCTCACCCCCGACGGTCTATGGCTACACCTTC. It is translated as CASSPPTVYGYTF.